Each of the 4 T cell receptor beta chains below was sequenced from the same sample in a study of cytomegalovirus exposure and HLA in healthy donors. PCR was performed using 60 Vbeta and 13 Jbeta primers. The method was immunoSEQ multiplex PCR; TCRdb's version includes in-frame clones alone and lacks a portion of them. This table has about 140,000 clones, over 75% appearing once. The material sequenced was PBMCs. The source is a young man in good health.

Written as DNA, the CDR3 is TGCGCCAGCAGCTTGCATCCAGGAAGCAATCAGCCCCAGCATTTT. Its translation is CASSLHPGSNQPQHF. The chain recombines TRBV5-1 with TRBJ1-5; no firm D call. Trimming removed 1 base from V and 1 base from J, with 9 bases in between. CDR3 length equals 15 residues. Germline loops: CDR1 SGHRS, CDR2 YFSETQ.

The V call is TRBV6-1, the J call TRBJ2-7, with unresolved D. This CDR3 region has 16 residues. Trimming pared 4 bases from V and 0 bases from J, leaving 16 bases between. Per germline, CDR1 MNHNS and CDR2 SASEGT. The CDR3 sequence: CASSAIGSGSSYEQYF. For the CDR3, the DNA is TGTGCCAGCAGTGCCATCGGGTCGGGTAGCTCCTACGAGCAGTACTTC.

The chain couples TRBV5-5 to TRBJ1-5, with TRBD1 matching over 8 bases. With 4 bases clipped from V and 7 bases from J, the junction kept 7 bases outside the gene matches. The length of the CDR3 is 14 residues. CDR1 SGHKS and CDR2 YYEKEE come from the germline V gene (reference sequence). The CDR3 DNA follows: TGTGCCAGCAGCGATGGACAGGGAAGCCAGCCCCAGCATTTT. Translating gives CASSDGQGSQPQHF.

The V and J genes are TRBV7-2 and TRBJ2-1, with D possibly being TRBD2 (5 bases). V lost 6 bases to trimming and J lost 10 bases, with 22 bases between them. From germline, CDR1 is SGHTA and CDR2 FQGNSA. The CDR3 runs to 15 residues. CDR3 in amino acids: CASRPTLGTPGEQFF. The CDR3 nucleotides are TGTGCCAGCAGGCCCACACTAGGCACCCCGGGCGAGCAGTTCTTC.